This T cell receptor beta chain emerged from a study of blood T cell repertoires in COVID-19. Across the study: Spain, Italy and the United States supplied samples that represented acute and convalescent COVID-19. The cDNA or gDNA used as material had been derived from T cells, B-cell-depleted T cells, or PBMCs.

As originally analysed: Estimates of nucleated cell counts were drawn from the amplification of reference gene primers. Data came from immunoSEQ multiplex PCR; TCRdb stores just in-frame clones and leaves some out. V, J and clone size are those of that table, while D and trimming were read from the DNA. The table lists around 200,000 clones, around four fifths of them singletons. Material: peripheral blood. This sequence was found in a woman in her forties or fifties with acute or convalescent COVID-19.

CDR3 in DNA: TGTGCCAGCAAACGGACTAGCGGATTCACAGATACGCAGTATTTT. Encoded protein: CASKRTSGFTDTQYF. The V gene is TRBV2, the J gene TRBJ2-3; 10 bases align to TRBD2. Germline V gives CDR1 SNHLY, CDR2 FYNNEI. V lost 7 bases to trimming and J lost 2 bases; unmatched junction nucleotides: 6. This CDR3 region has 15 residues.